Below, 28 T cell receptor beta chains from the same sample are listed, as sequenced in a study of graft-versus-host responses after intestinal transplantation. Their antigen targets remain unknown. Libraries were prepared by immunoSEQ multiplex PCR; TCRdb keeps only in-frame clonotypes and omits some of them. The table has about 120,000 clones, over 80% seen once. Source: unstimulated CD4+ T cells sorted from spleen or lymph node cells, taken before intestinal transplant. These receptors all come from a human donor who received an intestinal transplant.

The V call is TRBV5-1, the J call TRBJ2-5, with D maybe TRBD1 (6 bases). This CDR3 spans 12 amino acids. V was clipped by 7 bases and J by 2 bases, with 9 bases between them. Germline CDR1 SGHRS, CDR2 YFSETQ. CDR3 region: CASRQAQETQYF. The CDR3 region has the DNA TGCGCCAGCCGACAGGCACAAGAGACCCAGTACTTC.

This rearrangement joins TRBV5-1 to TRBJ2-3, with D unclear. V dropped 0 bases and J dropped 4 bases, with 3 bases sitting between them. This CDR3 comprises 12 residues. Germline V lookup: CDR1 SGHRS, CDR2 YFSETQ. CDR3 sequence (DNA): TGCGCCAGCAGCTTGGAGGCAGATACGCAGTATTTT. Its translation: CASSLEADTQYF.

The chain couples TRBV10-3 to TRBJ1-1; 7 nucleotides line up with TRBD1. The V gene's germline CDR1 is ENHRY and CDR2 SYGVKD. The ends lost 1 base at V and 1 base at J; junction bases unmatched: 0. CDR3 length equals 14 residues. CDR3 sequence (DNA): TGTGCCATCAGTGAGTGGACAGGGAACACTGAAGCTTTCTTT. It specifies CAISEWTGNTEAFF.

The rearrangement joins TRBV28 to TRBJ2-7, with TRBD1 as a possible D gene (5 bases). The CDR3 consists of 15 residues. Looked up from germline, CDR1 is MDHEN and CDR2 is SYDVKM. V was pared by 2 bases and J by 2 bases, with 13 bases between. In nucleotides, the CDR3 is TGTGCCAGCAGTTTAATAAGGGGCTTCACCTACGAGCAGTACTTC. Translating gives CASSLIRGFTYEQYF.

This rearrangement joins TRBV28 to TRBJ1-2; TRBD1 aligns across 8 bases. Germline loops: CDR1 MDHEN, CDR2 SYDVKM. The CDR3 has 14 residues. V was clipped by 4 bases and J by 5 bases; unmatched bases: 6. The CDR3 sequence: CASSSGQGPYGYTF. CDR3 DNA: TGTGCCAGCAGTTCTGGACAGGGACCTTATGGCTACACCTTC.

This clone is a singleton in its sample. CDR3 loop: CASSVSGANVLTF. The CDR3 nucleotides read TGTGCCAGCAGTGTCTCTGGGGCCAACGTCCTGACTTTC. The chain joins TRBV25-1 to TRBJ2-6; no clear D gene. V lost 4 bases, J lost 0 bases, and 1 base lay in between. The CDR3 sequence is 13 residues long. CDR1 is MGHDK and CDR2 is SYGVNS in the germline V gene.

The rearrangement joins TRBV7-9 to TRBJ1-5; D not resolved. V shed 5 bases and J shed 3 bases, with 17 bases lying between them. In germline, CDR1 is SEHNR, CDR2 FQNEAQ (reference sequence). The CDR3 is 16 residues long. In nucleotides, the CDR3 is TGTGCCAGCAGCCCCGAAGGCACCCTGACCAATCAGCCCCAGCATTTT. It yields the protein CASSPEGTLTNQPQHF. The variable domain in full, with the rest retrieved from reference TRBV7-9 and TRBJ1-5, is DTGVSQNPRHKITKRGQNVTFRCDPISEHNRLYWYRQTLGQGPEFLTYFQNEAQLEKSRLLSDRFSAERPKGSFSTLEIQRTEQGDSAMYLCASSPEGTLTNQPQHFGDGTRLSIL.

The rearrangement joins TRBV5-1 to TRBJ1-4; D remains unclear. The CDR3 has 18 residues. Germline V CDR1 and CDR2: SGHRS, YFSETQ. Between the trimmed V and J ends, which lost 4 bases and 0 bases, there was a span of 19 bases. The CDR3 sequence is CASSRVGSGSATNEKLFF. CDR3 in DNA: TGCGCCAGCAGCCGGGTAGGTTCCGGGAGTGCAACTAATGAAAAACTGTTTTTT.

The rearrangement joins TRBV27 to TRBJ1-2; D remains ambiguous. Germline-derived CDR1 and CDR2 are MNHEY and SMNVEV (reference sequence). Trimming shortened V by 3 bases and J by 4 bases, and 15 bases separated the two germline ends. This CDR3 contains 15 residues. The CDR3 spells CASSFGRTPGYGYTF. CDR3 in DNA: TGTGCCAGCAGTTTTGGACGCACCCCGGGCTATGGCTACACCTTC.

The chain couples TRBV9 to TRBJ2-2, with D perhaps matching TRBD2 (6 bases). The CDR3 is made up of 16 amino acids. Per the germline V gene, CDR1 is SGDLS and CDR2 is YYNGEE. The V and J ends lost 0 bases and 1 base respectively, with 10 bases between them. The CDR3 DNA reads as TGTGCCAGCAGCGTAGGGAATAGCGGGAACACCGGGGAGCTGTTTTTT. Translating gives CASSVGNSGNTGELFF.

V usage is TRBV6-5 and J usage is TRBJ2-7; TRBD1 matches 10 bases. The CDR3 is 15 amino acids. J lost 3 bases, V lost 6 bases, and 8 bases had no gene match. Germline lookup yields CDR1 MNHEY and CDR2 SVGAGI. CDR3 residues: CASSYRDRGGYEQYF. The DNA of the CDR3 is TGTGCCAGCAGCTATCGGGACAGGGGCGGCTACGAGCAGTACTTC.

V is TRBV6-1 and J is TRBJ1-5; D gene ambiguous. V dropped 4 bases and J dropped 4 bases, with 17 bases sitting between them. The CDR3 extends over 16 amino acids. Germline CDR1 MNHNS, CDR2 SASEGT. This chain's CDR3 is CASSGRLAVLNQPQHF. CDR3 DNA sequence: TGTGCCAGCAGTGGGAGATTGGCAGTCCTTAATCAGCCCCAGCATTTT.

This clone has a handful of counts. The V call is TRBV6-6, the J call TRBJ2-1; 10 bases line up with TRBD1. The germline V gene has CDR1 MNHNY and CDR2 SVGAGI (reference sequence). Unmatched junction bases numbered 4, after V lost 6 bases and J lost 5 bases. The CDR3 runs to 14 residues. The CDR3 bases are TGTGCCAGCAGCCGGACAGGGGGTAACAATGAGCAGTTCTTC. Amino acids: CASSRTGGNNEQFF.

The chain combines TRBV5-1 with TRBJ1-1; a weak D match, TRBD1 (6 bases). In germline, CDR1 is SGHRS, CDR2 YFSETQ. V was pared by 2 bases and J by 11 bases, with 13 bases between. This CDR3 has 12 amino acids. CDR3 sequence (DNA): TGCGCCAGCAGCTTACAGGGAATTGGTGCTTTCTTT. This gives the protein CASSLQGIGAFF.

This chain joins TRBV27 and TRBJ1-1; TRBD1 matches 9 bases. Trimming took 8 bases from V and 0 from J; bases not matched to a gene: 7. Germline lookup yields CDR1 MNHEY and CDR2 SMNVEV (reference sequence). The CDR3 runs to 15 residues. The CDR3 bases are TGTGCCAGCGCCCCCACAGGGGGCTTGAACACTGAAGCTTTCTTT. Translating gives CASAPTGGLNTEAFF.

The V and J genes are TRBV2 and TRBJ2-7, with 8 bases fitting TRBD1. The CDR3 totals 12 residues. From germline, CDR1 is SNHLY and CDR2 FYNNEI. J was trimmed by 3 bases and V by 8 bases; bases with no gene match: 3. CDR3 sequence reads: CASRDRGYEQYF. CDR3 bases: TGTGCCAGCCGAGACAGGGGCTACGAGCAGTACTTC.

This chain connects TRBV5-4 to TRBJ2-7; D is perhaps TRBD2 (7 bases). The length of the CDR3 is 15 residues. The V and J ends lost 4 bases and 6 bases respectively, with 20 bases between them. The germline V gene has CDR1 SGHNT and CDR2 YYREEE (reference sequence). In DNA, the CDR3 is TGTGCCAGCAGCCCGATGGCGGGGGCGCAGGGCGAGCAGTACTTC. As protein: CASSPMAGAQGEQYF.

The chain employs TRBV30 and TRBJ1-1; 7 bases map to TRBD1. The ends lost 3 bases at V and 6 bases at J; junction bases unmatched: 7. CDR1 GTSNPN and CDR2 SVGIG come from the germline V gene (reference sequence). This CDR3 is 13 amino acids long. The CDR3 sequence: CAWSKQGMAEAFF. The CDR3 DNA follows: TGTGCCTGGAGCAAACAGGGGATGGCTGAAGCTTTCTTT.

This chain joins TRBV18 and TRBJ2-1; TRBD2 matches at 8 bases. CDR1 and CDR2 from the germline V gene are KGHSH and LQKENI. Losses at the gene ends were 1 base for V and 9 bases for J; bases not matched to a gene: 2. The CDR3 loop spans 13 amino acids. DNA of the CDR3: TGTGCCAGCTCACCACTCAGCGGGAGTGAGCAGTTCTTC. This encodes CASSPLSGSEQFF.

The genes are TRBV9 and TRBJ2-3, with 10 bases identical to TRBD2. CDR3 size: 17 residues. The V segment lost 3 bases and the J segment 3 bases; nucleotides outside the gene matches: 10. Germline V lookup: CDR1 SGDLS, CDR2 YYNGEE. CDR3 in amino acids: CASSAGLAGVRTDTQYF. DNA of the CDR3: TGTGCCAGCAGCGCTGGGCTAGCGGGAGTGAGGACAGATACGCAGTATTTT.

This chain connects TRBV19 to TRBJ1-5; a weak D match, TRBD1 (6 bases). CDR1 is LNHDA and CDR2 is SQIVND in the germline V gene (reference sequence). Trimming stripped 4 bases from V and 2 bases from J, with 12 bases between. This CDR3 contains 15 residues. The CDR3 spells CASSTAGAGNQPQHF. The CDR3 nucleotides are TGTGCCAGTAGTACCGCGGGGGCGGGCAATCAGCCCCAGCATTTT.

V gene TRBV6-6 combines with J gene TRBJ1-5; no firm D call. This CDR3 comprises 13 residues. V dropped 10 bases and J dropped 3 bases, with 13 bases sitting between them. The germline V gene encodes CDR1 MNHNY and CDR2 SVGAGI (reference sequence). In DNA, the CDR3 is TGTGCCACTTACGGCGGAAACAATCAGCCCCAGCATTTT. This sequence encodes CATYGGNNQPQHF.

The chain carries TRBV5-4 and TRBJ2-1, with D unresolved. The CDR3 contains 14 residues. Trimming stripped 4 bases from V and 4 bases from J, with 12 bases between. Germline V gene sequence: CDR1 SGHNT, CDR2 YYREEE (reference sequence). DNA for the CDR3: TGTGCCAGCAGCGTGAAAGGGATTTACAATGAGCAGTTCTTC. The encoded protein is CASSVKGIYNEQFF.

The J gene is TRBJ1-1, the V gene TRBV7-9; perhaps TRBD1 as D (5 bases). This CDR3 region has 16 residues. Trimming left V 6 bases short and J 0 bases short, with 17 bases between. Germline CDR1 SEHNR, CDR2 FQNEAQ (reference sequence). The CDR3 sequence is CASRGDGRDLNTEAFF. In DNA, the CDR3 is TGTGCCAGCAGGGGGGACGGCCGGGACTTGAACACTGAAGCTTTCTTT.

The rearrangement links TRBV7-2 to TRBJ1-1; D gene uncertain. Between the trimmed V and J ends, which lost 5 bases and 0 bases, there was a span of 16 bases. This CDR3 has 16 residues. From germline, CDR1 is SGHTA and CDR2 FQGNSA. The CDR3 bases are TGTGCCAGCAGCCCCGGAGTGGCCAGAGTGAACACTGAAGCTTTCTTT. It is translated as CASSPGVARVNTEAFF.

J is TRBJ2-3 and V is TRBV29-1, with a possible D match to TRBD1 (5 bases). The germline V gene has CDR1 SQVTM and CDR2 ANQGSEA. Trimming shortened V by 7 bases and J by 3 bases, and 17 bases separated the two germline ends. This CDR3 has 14 residues. CDR3 in amino acids: CSAGVGVVTDTQYF. Written as DNA, the CDR3 is TGCAGCGCTGGGGTAGGGGTTGTTACAGATACGCAGTATTTT.

This chain joins TRBV6-6 and TRBJ2-4, with a weak D call TRBD1 (8 bases). From germline, CDR1 is MNHNY and CDR2 SVGAGI (reference sequence). Trimming left V 6 bases short and J 8 bases short, with 17 bases between. This CDR3 comprises 14 residues. In DNA form, the CDR3 reads TGTGCCAGCAGAAACACAGGGGGGGAGGACATTCAGTACTTC. It encodes CASRNTGGEDIQYF.

The V and J genes are TRBV27 and TRBJ2-3; 8 nucleotides agree with TRBD2. The CDR3 has 15 amino acids. Germline CDR1 MNHEY, CDR2 SMNVEV (reference sequence). The J segment lost 0 bases and the V segment lost 4 bases, leaving 3 bases of the junction unmatched. The CDR3 reads CASSWLAGSTDTQYF. CDR3 nucleotides: TGTGCCAGCAGTTGGTTAGCGGGGAGCACAGATACGCAGTATTTT.